The 20 T cell receptor beta chains in this list originate from one sample, sequenced in a study of CD4 T cells in relation to SARS-CoV-2 and coronaviruses. Unexposed donor CD4+ T cells date from about 2010-2019, before the COVID-19 pandemic. CD4+ T cells were isolated from the cells after 10 days of culture. The antigens of these receptors remain unknown. Produced via immunoSEQ multiplex PCR; TCRdb's table is partial and in-frame only. This sample yields 24,000 or so clones, of which approximately 80% are seen a single time; roughly a fifth belongs to the top ten. The sample taken for sequencing was CD4+ T cells from PBMCs, cultured in vitro. These receptors originate from a human donor in good health.

The chain is built from TRBV5-1 and TRBJ2-7; tentatively, D is TRBD1 (5 bases). V lost 4 bases to trimming and J lost 2 bases, with 10 bases between them. The CDR3 extends over 13 amino acids. Germline V lookup: CDR1 SGHRS, CDR2 YFSETQ. CDR3 residues: CASSPDTTYEQYF. The CDR3 DNA reads TGCGCCAGCAGCCCGGACACCACCTACGAGCAGTACTTC.

The chain joins TRBV6-5 to TRBJ1-2, with D perhaps matching TRBD1 (5 bases). V shed 2 bases and J shed 5 bases, with 15 bases lying between them. This CDR3 contains 15 residues. Germline CDR1 is MNHEY and CDR2 is SVGAGI. The CDR3 DNA reads TGTGCCAGCAGTTACCAGGGTTCGGCAGGGTATGGCTACACCTTC. The encoded protein is CASSYQGSAGYGYTF.

On this clone itself: Its ends do not fully match the called genes, so a read error is possible. The chain carries TRBV5-1 and TRBJ2-7; a weak D match, TRBD1 (6 bases). CDR1 SGHRS and CDR2 YFSETQ come from the germline V gene. The CDR3 extends over 13 amino acids. The CDR3, as DNA: TGCGCCAGCAGGTTGGGACAAGCCTACGAGCAGTACTTC. Its protein product is CASRLGQAYEQYF.

The rearrangement uses TRBV19 and TRBJ1-4; 8 bases align to TRBD1. Germline V gene data show CDR1 as LNHDA and CDR2 as SQIVND (reference sequence). Germline trimming cut 3 bases from V and 1 base from J; bases unmatched to any gene: 1. The CDR3 has 15 amino acids. In DNA form, the CDR3 reads TGTGCCAGTAGTATGGACAGGGAAACTAATGAAAAACTGTTTTTT. It is translated as CASSMDRETNEKLFF.

This clone was recorded a few times. This rearrangement joins TRBV4-1 to TRBJ1-5, with D tentatively TRBD1 (6 bases). Germline CDR1 is MGHRA and CDR2 is YSYEKL. The CDR3 runs 16 residues. With 4 bases removed from V and 2 bases from J, the gap between germline ends came to 15 bases. CDR3 protein: CASSLGPGARNQPQHF. In DNA, the CDR3 is TGCGCCAGCAGCCTCGGTCCAGGGGCTCGCAATCAGCCCCAGCATTTT.

This chain uses TRBV5-1 with TRBJ2-1, with 10 bases identical to TRBD2. The CDR3 has 16 residues. With V trimmed by 0 bases and J by 4 bases, 4 bases remained unmatched. CDR1 and CDR2 (germline): SGHRS, YFSETQ. CDR3 in amino acids: CASSLGASGGYNEQFF. CDR3 nucleotides: TGCGCCAGCAGCTTGGGGGCTAGCGGGGGATACAATGAGCAGTTCTTC.

The chain joins TRBV20-1 to TRBJ2-1; D not certain. CDR3 length equals 10 residues. The V gene lost 2 bases and the J gene lost 7 bases, with 3 bases spanning the gap. From germline, CDR1 is DFQATT and CDR2 SNEGSKA (reference sequence). The DNA for the CDR3 is TGCAGTGCTAGACTTAATGAGCAGTTCTTC. Translation: CSARLNEQFF.

The rearrangement joins TRBV7-2 to TRBJ1-2, with 7 bases that match TRBD1. Germline CDR1 and CDR2: SGHTA and FQGNSA. The CDR3 length is 15 residues. Trimming at V came to 5 bases and at J to 5 bases, leaving 11 bases not matched to a gene. In DNA form, the CDR3 reads TGTGCCAGCAGCACAAGTGGACAGGCGACTTATGGCTACACCTTC. Translated: CASSTSGQATYGYTF.

The chain employs TRBV18 and TRBJ1-1; no clear D gene. V was cut by 6 bases and J by 8 bases, with 10 bases left in between. The CDR3 consists of 11 residues. The germline CDR1 and CDR2 sequences are KGHSH and LQKENI. The CDR3 reads CASSLSLEAFF. In DNA form, the CDR3 reads TGTGCCAGCTCGCTCAGCCTAGAAGCTTTCTTT.

This clone was recorded once. The chain joins TRBV5-6 to TRBJ1-5, with D uncertain. Germline CDR1 and CDR2: SGHDT and YYEEEE. This CDR3 has 17 residues. V dropped 10 bases and J dropped 0 bases, with 23 bases sitting between them. The CDR3 bases are TGTGCCTCCCAGCATCGGGCCGAGAGGTATAGCAATCAGCCCCAGCATTTT. Its protein is CASQHRAERYSNQPQHF. The full variable domain, rest sourced from reference TRBV5-6 and TRBJ1-5, is DAGVTQSPTHLIKTRGQQVTLRCSPKSGHDTVSWYQQALGQGPQFIFQYYEEEERQRGNFPDRFSGHQFPNYSSELNVNALLLGDSALYLCASQHRAERYSNQPQHFGDGTRLSIL.

This chain uses TRBV19 with TRBJ2-1, with a tentative D call TRBD2 (6 bases). The germline V gene encodes CDR1 LNHDA and CDR2 SQIVND (reference sequence). V was trimmed by 5 bases and J by 4 bases, leaving 15 bases between them. This CDR3 has 15 residues. CDR3: CASSANGGTYNEQFF. The CDR3 DNA reads TGTGCCAGTAGTGCCAACGGGGGTACTTACAATGAGCAGTTCTTC. Using reference TRBV19 and TRBJ2-1 for the parts outside the CDR3, the full variable domain is DGGITQSPKYLFRKEGQNVTLSCEQNLNHDAMYWYRQDPGQGLRLIYYSQIVNDFQKGDIAEGYSVSREKKESFPLTVTSAQKNPTAFYLCASSANGGTYNEQFFGPGTRLTVL.

V and J are TRBV29-1 and TRBJ1-1, with TRBD1 identical over 10 bases. Germline V lookup: CDR1 SQVTM, CDR2 ANQGSEA. There are 12 residues in the CDR3. The V segment lost 5 bases and the J segment 7 bases; nucleotides outside the gene matches: 4. The chain's CDR3 is CSVPGQGDEAFF. In DNA, the CDR3 is TGCAGCGTTCCCGGACAGGGGGATGAAGCTTTCTTT.

The chain has TRBV19 and TRBJ2-5; possibly TRBD1 for D (6 bases). V gave up 6 bases and J gave up 2 bases, with 16 bases separating them. Germline V gives CDR1 LNHDA, CDR2 SQIVND (reference sequence). The CDR3 loop spans 15 amino acids. This CDR3 is CASSPMDQGQETQYF. DNA for the CDR3: TGTGCCAGTAGCCCGATGGATCAGGGGCAAGAGACCCAGTACTTC.

CDR3 DNA: TGTGCCAGCAGTTACTCCGGGACAGTCTACAATGAGCAGTTCTTC. Protein product: CASSYSGTVYNEQFF. The gene calls are TRBV6-2 or TRBV6-3 and TRBJ2-1, with 7 bases identical to TRBD1. V lost 0 bases, J lost 3 bases, and 2 bases stayed unmatched. The germline V gene encodes CDR1 MNHEY and CDR2 SVGEGT. The CDR3 length is 15 residues.

This chain links TRBV10-3 with TRBJ2-7, with 7 bases lining up with TRBD1. The V and J ends lost 4 bases and 3 bases, in that order; junction bases with no gene match: 9. The CDR3 consists of 15 residues. Germline V gene data show CDR1 as ENHRY and CDR2 as SYGVKD. The CDR3 region has the DNA TGTGCCATCAGTGGCCGACAGGGCAATAACTACGAGCAGTACTTC. Protein sequence: CAISGRQGNNYEQYF.

The V gene is TRBV20-1, the J gene TRBJ2-5; 10 positions agree with TRBD1. After removal of 3 bases from V and 4 bases from J, the junction contained 14 bases not matched to a gene. The length of the CDR3 is 17 residues. The germline V gene encodes CDR1 DFQATT and CDR2 SNEGSKA (reference sequence). The CDR3 sequence is CSASLISGTGVRETQYF. The CDR3 nucleotides are TGCAGTGCTAGTCTGATATCCGGGACAGGGGTTAGAGAGACCCAGTACTTC.

The chain couples TRBV11-2 to TRBJ2-1; 8 bases fit TRBD1. After removal of 1 base from V and 1 base from J, the junction contained 9 bases not matched to a gene. Germline CDR1 is SGHAT and CDR2 is FQNNGV. The CDR3 loop spans 18 amino acids. The CDR3 sequence is CASSLARGTGSSYNEQFF. For the CDR3, the DNA is TGTGCCAGCAGCTTAGCTCGCGGGACAGGCTCTTCCTACAATGAGCAGTTCTTC.

The chain couples TRBV5-6 to TRBJ1-6; D call uncertain. V lost 3 bases to trimming and J lost 5 bases, with 6 bases between them. Germline-derived CDR1 and CDR2 are SGHDT and YYEEEE. The CDR3 extends over 13 amino acids. CDR3 loop: CASSWTDNSPLHF. CDR3 in DNA: TGTGCCAGCAGCTGGACCGATAATTCACCCCTCCACTTT.

This chain uses TRBV7-2 with TRBJ1-5, with D possibly TRBD1 on 5 matching bases. Germline V lookup: CDR1 SGHTA, CDR2 FQGNSA. Trimming removed 5 bases at V and 3 bases at J, with 14 bases between. CDR3 length: 15 amino acids. CDR3 amino acids: CASSIRDGVNQPQHF. In nucleotides, the CDR3 is TGTGCCAGCAGCATCCGGGACGGCGTCAATCAGCCCCAGCATTTT.

This clone was detected a few times. The chain recombines TRBV10-3 with TRBJ2-1; 8 bases line up with TRBD2. CDR1 and CDR2 from the germline V gene are ENHRY and SYGVKD. The CDR3 consists of 14 residues. After removal of 3 bases from V and 5 bases from J, the junction contained 3 bases not matched to a gene. This CDR3 is CAISDGTRDNEQFF. For the CDR3, the DNA is TGTGCCATCAGTGATGGGACTAGGGACAATGAGCAGTTCTTC.